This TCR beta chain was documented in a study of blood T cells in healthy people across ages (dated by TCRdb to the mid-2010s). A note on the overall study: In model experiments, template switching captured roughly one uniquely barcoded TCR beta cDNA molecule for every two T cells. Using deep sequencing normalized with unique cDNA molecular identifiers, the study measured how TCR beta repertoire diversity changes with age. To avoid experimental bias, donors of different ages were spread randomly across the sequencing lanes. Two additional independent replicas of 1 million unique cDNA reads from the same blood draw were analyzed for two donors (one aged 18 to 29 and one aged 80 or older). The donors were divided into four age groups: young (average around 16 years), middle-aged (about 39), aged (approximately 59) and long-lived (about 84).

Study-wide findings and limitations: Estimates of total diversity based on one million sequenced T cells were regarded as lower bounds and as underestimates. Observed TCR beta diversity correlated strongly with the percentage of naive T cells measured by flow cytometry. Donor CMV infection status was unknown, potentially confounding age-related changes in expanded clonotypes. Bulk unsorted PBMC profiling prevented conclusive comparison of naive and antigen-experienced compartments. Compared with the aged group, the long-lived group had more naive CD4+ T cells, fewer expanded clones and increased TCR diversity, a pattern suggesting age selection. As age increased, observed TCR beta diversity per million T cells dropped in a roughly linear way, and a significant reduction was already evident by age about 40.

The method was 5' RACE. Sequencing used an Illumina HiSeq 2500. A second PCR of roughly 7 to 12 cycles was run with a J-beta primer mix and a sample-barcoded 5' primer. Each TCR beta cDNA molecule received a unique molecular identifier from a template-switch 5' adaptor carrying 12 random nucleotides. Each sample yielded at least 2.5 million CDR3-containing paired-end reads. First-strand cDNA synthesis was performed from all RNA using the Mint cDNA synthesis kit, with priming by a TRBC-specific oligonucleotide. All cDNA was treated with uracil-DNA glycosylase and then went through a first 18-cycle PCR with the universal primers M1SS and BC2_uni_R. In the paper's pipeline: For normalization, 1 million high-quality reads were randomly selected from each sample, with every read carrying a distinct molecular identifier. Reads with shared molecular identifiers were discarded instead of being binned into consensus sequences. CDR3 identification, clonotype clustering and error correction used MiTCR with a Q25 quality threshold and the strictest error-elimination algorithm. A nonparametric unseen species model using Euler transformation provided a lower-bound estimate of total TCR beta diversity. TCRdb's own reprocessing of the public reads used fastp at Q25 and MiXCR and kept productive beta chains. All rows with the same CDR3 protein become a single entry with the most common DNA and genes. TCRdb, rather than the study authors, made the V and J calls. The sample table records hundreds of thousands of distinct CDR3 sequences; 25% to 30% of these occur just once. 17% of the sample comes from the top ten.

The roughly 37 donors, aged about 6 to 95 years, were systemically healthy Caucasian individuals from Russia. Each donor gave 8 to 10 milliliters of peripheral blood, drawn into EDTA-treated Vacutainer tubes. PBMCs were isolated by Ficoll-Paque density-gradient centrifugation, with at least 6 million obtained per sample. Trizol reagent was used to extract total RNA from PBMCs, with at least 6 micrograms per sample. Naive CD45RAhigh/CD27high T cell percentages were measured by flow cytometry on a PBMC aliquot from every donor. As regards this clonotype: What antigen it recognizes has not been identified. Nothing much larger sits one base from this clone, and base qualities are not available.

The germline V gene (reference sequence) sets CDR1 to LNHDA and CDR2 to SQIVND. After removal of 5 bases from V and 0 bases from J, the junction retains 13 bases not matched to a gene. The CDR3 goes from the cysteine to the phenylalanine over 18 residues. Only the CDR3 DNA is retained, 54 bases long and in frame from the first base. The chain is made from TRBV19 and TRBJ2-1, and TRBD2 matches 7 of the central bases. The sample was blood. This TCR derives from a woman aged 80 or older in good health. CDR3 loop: CASSGWMASGNSYNEQFF. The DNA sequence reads TGTGCCAGTAGTGGCTGGATGGCTAGCGGTAACTCCTACAATGAGCAGTTCTTC.